This T cell receptor beta chain appears in the sequencing data of a study of T cells after yellow fever vaccination. Study background: SMART-Seq v4 Ultra Low Input prepared libraries from low-cell fractions. The study, taken as a whole, reports: The booster saw the reappearance of most primary-vaccination clones (approximately 97% CD4, about 88% CD8).

One entry per CDR3 protein results from TCRdb running MiXCR on the 5' RACE reads. Of roughly 120,000 distinct CDR3 sequences listed, more than 5.5% are singletons. Trimming left V 7 bases short and J 0 bases short, with 9 bases between. This CDR3 has 14 amino acids. This clonotype was picked up many times. Its target is not known. Sample: CD4+ T cells sorted from PBMCs, taken approximately 40 days after the first yellow fever vaccination. The receptor was derived from a man aged 18-30 years who received the YFV17D yellow fever vaccine. The rearrangement joins TRBV12-3 or TRBV12-4 to TRBJ2-2; D is unresolved. The CDR3 region is CASKPSANTGELFF. CDR3 sequence (DNA): TGTGCCAGCAAGCCTTCGGCGAACACCGGGGAGCTGTTTTTT.